The entry that follows covers one T cell receptor (beta chain) sequence. The V gene lost 0 bases and the J gene lost 4 bases, with 9 bases spanning the gap. Germline-derived CDR1 and CDR2 are SGHNT and YYREEE (reference sequence). The CDR3 has 14 amino acids. This record comes from a study of cytomegalovirus exposure and HLA in healthy donors. Study at large: Samples from HLA-typed donors yielded about 85 million unique TCRs in an early data release.

Researchers ran the PCR with 60 Vbeta and 13 Jbeta primers. Here immunoSEQ multiplex PCR was the method, and the copy in TCRdb shows in-frame clones only, minus some. The top ten clones hold around 6% of a sample with about 200,000 clones, roughly 80% of them seen once. All the people who gave samples were healthy bone marrow donors. The sample was PBMCs. The chain carries TRBV5-4 and TRBJ2-3, with D uncertain. The clonotype was recovered from a man aged 35-49 years in good health and CMV-seropositive. The CDR3 spells CASSLVGSSDTQYF. CDR3 in DNA: TGTGCCAGCAGCTTGGTTGGTAGCTCAGATACGCAGTATTTT.